Sequencing of this T cell receptor (beta chain) was carried out in a study of PD-1 blockade in mismatch repair-deficient tumors. The CDR3 totals 17 residues. In germline, CDR1 is SEHNR, CDR2 FQNEAQ (reference sequence). V lost 4 bases and J lost 0, with 16 bases in between. Assay used: immunoSEQ multiplex PCR; TCRdb lists only in-frame clones, some missing. This table holds 40,000 to 60,000 clones, 81% found once. The chain employs TRBV7-9 and TRBJ2-1; tentative D call: TRBD1 (6 bases). Sequencing used peripheral blood, obtained approximately 20 weeks after starting pembrolizumab. The clonotype comes from an adult with mismatch repair-deficient cancer. CDR3: CASSSPSGTPSYNEQFF. The CDR3 DNA follows: TGTGCCAGCAGCTCCCCCTCCGGGACACCCTCCTACAATGAGCAGTTCTTC.